A selection of T cell receptor beta chains follows, all from one sample in a study of vaccination effects on CD4 cells after COVID-19. The antigens of these receptors remain unknown. Repertoires were generated with immunoSEQ multiplex PCR, while TCRdb's copy carries only in-frame clones and drops some. The table shows about 65,000 clones, with approximately 76% occurring only once. Material: CD4+ T cells from PBMCs cultured with HCoV-NL63 spike peptides, obtained before COVID-19 vaccination. The receptor set was obtained from a human donor who received a COVID-19 vaccine. CDR3s include the opening cysteine and the closing phenylalanine or tryptophan. A D gene is named only where the DNA matches it firmly. For some rows the clone size is stated as once, few or many, or as a class when expanded; others skip it.

TRBJ1-2 - TRBV6-6 - CASSSLGRGYTF TGTGCCAGCAGTTCCCTGGGACGGGGCTACACCTTC
TRBJ2-2 once TRBV12-3/TRBV12-4 - CASSPDFPGELFF TGTGCCAGCAGTCCCGATTTCCCCGGGGAGCTGTTTTTT
TRBJ2-3 - TRBV29-1 - CSVEVSSGPPSATQYF TGCAGCGTTGAAGTCAGCTCGGGACCCCCAAGCGCCACGCAGTATTTT
TRBJ1-2 - TRBV6-5 - CASSLIPGGGDYGYTF TGTGCCAGCAGTTTAATCCCAGGAGGTGGGGACTATGGCTACACCTTC
TRBJ1-2 - TRBV7-2 TRBD1 CASSLEGAVYGYTF TGTGCCAGCAGCTTAGAGGGGGCAGTTTATGGCTACACCTTC
TRBJ1-4 - TRBV28 - CASSQGPNREKLFF TGTGCCAGCAGCCAGGGCCCGAACAGAGAAAAACTGTTTTTT
TRBJ2-6 - TRBV24-1 TRBD1 CATSDAQGGSSGANVLTF TGTGCCACCAGTGATGCGCAAGGGGGCAGCTCTGGGGCCAACGTCCTGACTTTC
TRBJ1-2 few TRBV10-2 TRBD1 CASSGPGQIDGYTF TGCGCCAGCAGTGGACCGGGACAGATTGATGGCTACACCTTC
TRBJ1-2 few TRBV7-9 TRBD1 CASSGTGEGGYTF TGTGCCAGCAGCGGGACAGGGGAGGGTGGCTACACCTTC
TRBJ2-2 - TRBV3-1/TRBV3-2 - CASSWLDSQGSGELFF TGTGCCAGCAGCTGGTTGGATTCTCAGGGCTCCGGGGAGCTGTTTTTT
TRBJ1-4 - TRBV6-6 TRBD1 CASSRQGAATNEKLFF TGTGCCAGCAGTCGACAGGGGGCCGCAACTAATGAAAAACTGTTTTTT
TRBJ1-1 - TRBV18 - CASSPAPGRTEAFF TGTGCCAGCTCACCCGCTCCAGGGAGGACTGAAGCTTTCTTT
TRBJ1-5 few TRBV15 - CATSTRTEVGPQHF TGTGCCACCAGCACGAGGACAGAAGTGGGACCCCAGCATTTT
TRBJ2-1 - TRBV5-6 - CASSLALGIEQFF TGTGCCAGCAGCTTGGCCTTGGGCATTGAGCAGTTCTTC
TRBJ1-5 - TRBV5-6 - CASSHGGVNQPQHF TGTGCCAGCAGCCACGGGGGGGTCAATCAGCCCCAGCATTTT
TRBJ2-2 - TRBV18 - CASSPGTDTGELFF TGTGCCAGCTCACCAGGGACGGACACCGGGGAGCTGTTTTTT
TRBJ2-3 - TRBV7-2 TRBD2 CASRTSGGSDTQYF TGTGCCAGCAGAACTAGCGGGGGATCAGATACGCAGTATTTT